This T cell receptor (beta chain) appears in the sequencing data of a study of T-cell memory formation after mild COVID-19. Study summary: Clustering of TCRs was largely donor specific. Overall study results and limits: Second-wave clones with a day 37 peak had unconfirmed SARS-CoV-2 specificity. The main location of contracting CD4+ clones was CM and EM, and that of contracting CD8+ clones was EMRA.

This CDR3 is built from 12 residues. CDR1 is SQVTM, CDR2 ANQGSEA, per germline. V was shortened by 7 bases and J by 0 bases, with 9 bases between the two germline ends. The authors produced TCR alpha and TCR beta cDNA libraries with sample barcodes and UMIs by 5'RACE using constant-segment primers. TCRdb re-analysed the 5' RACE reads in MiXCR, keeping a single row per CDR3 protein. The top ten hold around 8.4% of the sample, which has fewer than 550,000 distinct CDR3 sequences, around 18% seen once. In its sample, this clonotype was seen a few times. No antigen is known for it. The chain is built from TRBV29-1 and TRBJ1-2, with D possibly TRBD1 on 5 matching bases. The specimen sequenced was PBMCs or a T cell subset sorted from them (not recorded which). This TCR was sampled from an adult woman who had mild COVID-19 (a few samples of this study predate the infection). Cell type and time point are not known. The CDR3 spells CSADTANYGYTF. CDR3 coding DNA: TGCAGCGCGGACACCGCTAACTATGGCTACACCTTC.